The sequence of this TCR beta chain was determined in a study of T-cell reconstitution after alpha-beta-depleted transplantation in children. Unique molecular identifiers were incorporated into the prepared TCRbeta library. One entry per CDR3 protein, called by TCRdb with MiXCR from the PCR reads. The sample includes approximately 390,000 distinct CDR3 sequences, 11% of them seen just once. The CDR3 is made up of 19 amino acids. The germline gives CDR1 SGHAT, CDR2 FQDESV (reference sequence). Trimming cost V 4 bases and J 0 bases, with 21 bases left between them. The source is a human donor who donated a stem cell graft to a child with acute myeloid leukemia. Sample: PBMCs from the stem cell graft donor, taken from the stem cell graft. This chain uses TRBV11-1 with TRBJ2-2; either TRBD1 or TRBD2 may fit D (5 bases each). The CDR3 reads CASSSKHTSGTPNTGELFF. The DNA for the CDR3 is TGTGCCAGCAGCTCCAAACACACCTCCGGGACGCCGAACACCGGGGAGCTGTTTTTT.